This TCR beta chain comes out of a study of blood T cell repertoires in COVID-19 (dated by TCRdb to about 2020). Study-level background: Samples covering the acute and convalescent phases of COVID-19 were provided by collaborators in the United States, Italy and Spain. The material from the prospective study consisted of cDNA or gDNA derived from T cells, B-cell-depleted T cells, or PBMCs. Subjects who had been exposed to COVID-19, were actively infected with it, or had recovered from it provided the deeply sampled blood TCRbeta repertoires that made up the dataset. The repertoires were released in a freely available public database meant as a resource for research on the immune response to SARS-CoV-2. Samples were obtained from the ongoing ImmuneRACE study (first 160 participants) and from about 1,300 subjects provided by 6 global collaborators. Nearly every sample came with metadata listing a de-identified subject ID, COVID-19 status, age in years and sex. Where HLA class I and class II types were available, the types were taken from metadata supplied by the sample provider, not from assay-based typing. Results and caveats for the whole study, not just this receptor: The amount of clinical and demographic metadata varied by source and participant and was provided uncurated.

Regarding this clone: Its antigen has not been determined. No base quality values were provided; no much bigger clone lies one nucleotide off.

TCRbeta CDR3 regions were amplified from genomic DNA using the immunoSEQ Assay, a bias-controlled multiplex PCR. The authors' analysis ran thus. The number of nucleated cells in each sample was estimated from the amplification of reference gene primers within the assay. Sequence reads were collapsed and filtered to measure the absolute abundance of every unique TCRbeta CDR3 rearrangement. For each sample, productive Simpson clonality was calculated by taking the square root of Simpson's diversity index across productive rearrangements. This is the immuneACCESS table as TCRdb keeps it, with only in-frame sequences that have V and J called. A part of the clones is gone; compared with another copy, unresolved V genes explain less than half, and the rest is unexplained. Clone size and V and J calls were adopted from that table, with D and trimming inferred from the DNA. In all, the sample holds some 200,000 clones, and more than 65% of those were seen once. The ten largest clones capture less than 15% of the sample.

Each collaborating institution followed its own protocols to collect whole blood in K2EDTA tubes. For TCRbeta analysis, collaborator samples were shipped as frozen whole blood, as isolated PBMCs, or as DNA extracted from either sample type. Trimming at the junction amounts to 2 bases on V and 0 bases on J, and the germline ends lie 11 bases apart. CDR1 SGHDN and CDR2 FVKESK are derived from the germline V gene. Including cysteine and phenylalanine, the CDR3 has 16 amino acids. Just CDR3 DNA is preserved here, 48 bases in frame from base 1. The clonotype was recovered from a human donor in a cohort sampled during active COVID-19. The rearrangement combines TRBV14 with TRBJ2-1; TRBD1 is perhaps the D gene, given 6 matching bases. The sample taken for sequencing was peripheral blood. In nucleotides, the sequence is TGTGCCAGCAGCCAAACAGGGAAGGGCTCCTACAATGAGCAGTTCTTC. Its translation reads: CASSQTGKGSYNEQFF.